Presented here are 22 T cell receptor beta chains from one specimen sequenced in a study of blood T cell repertoires in COVID-19. Profiling relied on immunoSEQ multiplex PCR, and the TCRdb table lists in-frame clones only, not all of them. The repertoire consists of about 73,000 clones, with around 83% occurring once and the leading ten covering roughly 5.3%. The sample was peripheral blood. These receptors were collected from a man in his forties or fifties with active COVID-19.

The CDR3 protein is CASSRRTGVDGANVLTF. For the CDR3, the DNA is TGTGCCAGTAGCCGACGGACAGGGGTGGACGGGGCCAACGTCCTGACTTTC. J is TRBJ2-6 and V is TRBV19; TRBD1 aligns across 9 bases. CDR3 size: 17 residues. Unmatched junction bases numbered 10, after V lost 6 bases and J lost 4 bases. Germline V lookup: CDR1 LNHDA, CDR2 SQIVND (reference sequence).

This chain joins TRBV27 and TRBJ2-3; no clear D. Trimming took 2 bases from V and 5 from J, leaving 11 bases between them. Germline assignment: CDR1 MNHEY and CDR2 SMNVEV (reference sequence). The CDR3 is 14 residues long. Written as DNA, the CDR3 is TGTGCCAGCAGTTTAAACTCCCCCCGAGATACGCAGTATTTT. Its translation: CASSLNSPRDTQYF.

The rearrangement joins TRBV6-1 to TRBJ2-2; 16 bases match TRBD2. CDR3 length: 19 amino acids. Germline V gene data show CDR1 as MNHNS and CDR2 as SASEGT. Trimming cost V 4 bases and J 3 bases; bases outside gene matches: 8. The CDR3 is CASSGPGLAGGPDTGELFF. The CDR3 DNA sequence: TGTGCCAGCAGTGGACCGGGACTAGCGGGAGGGCCGGACACCGGGGAGCTGTTTTTT.

V is TRBV11-2 and J is TRBJ1-6; 9 positions match TRBD1. Germline V gene lookup returns CDR1 SGHAT and CDR2 FQNNGV. Trimming at V came to 4 bases and at J to 10 bases, leaving 8 bases not matched to a gene. The CDR3 sequence is 15 residues long. The CDR3 loop reads CASSSRRTGVSPLHF. In DNA, the CDR3 is TGTGCCAGCAGCTCCCGCCGGACAGGGGTATCACCCCTCCACTTT.

The rearrangement uses TRBV6-6 and TRBJ2-7, with a possible D match to TRBD1 (6 bases). The germline V gene has CDR1 MNHNY and CDR2 SVGAGI (reference sequence). The CDR3 is 15 residues long. With 0 bases removed from V and 2 bases from J, the gap between germline ends came to 11 bases. CDR3 loop: CASSYSPTGPYEQYF. CDR3 bases: TGTGCCAGCAGTTACTCCCCGACAGGACCCTACGAGCAGTACTTC.

The gene calls are TRBV5-1 and TRBJ2-4; D not resolved. The CDR3 is 15 residues long. The germline gives CDR1 SGHRS, CDR2 YFSETQ. Deletions cut 4 bases from V and 3 bases from J, with 14 bases between. CDR3: CASSLDGDFKNIQYF. Written as DNA, the CDR3 is TGCGCCAGCAGCCTGGACGGAGACTTCAAAAACATTCAGTACTTC.

The chain combines TRBV7-9 with TRBJ2-1, with TRBD1 matching 11 bases. The CDR3 runs to 17 residues. After removal of 2 bases from V and 9 bases from J, the junction contained 12 bases not matched to a gene. Germline CDR1 and CDR2: SEHNR and FQNEAQ (reference sequence). The CDR3 bases are TGTGCCAGCAGCTTAAGTTATGATGGGACAGGGGGAAGTGAGCAGTTCTTC. Residues: CASSLSYDGTGGSEQFF.

The V gene is TRBV4-1, the J gene TRBJ2-5; D might be TRBD2 (5 bases). The germline V and J ends were trimmed by 1 base and 5 bases, with 14 bases remaining between them. Germline CDR1 MGHRA, CDR2 YSYEKL. The CDR3 covers 15 residues. The CDR3 DNA sequence: TGCGCCAGCAGCCAAGTTGGGCTAGCTGTGGAGACCCAGTACTTC. The encoded protein is CASSQVGLAVETQYF.

This clone was detected a few times. The chain employs TRBV3-1 (or the pseudogene TRBV3-2) and TRBJ1-1, with 7 bases lining up with TRBD1. CDR3 length: 14 residues. V lost 2 bases to trimming and J lost 7 bases; unmatched junction nucleotides: 7. From germline, CDR1 is LGHDT and CDR2 YNNKEL (reference sequence). CDR3 in amino acids: CASSQLGTAYEAFF. The CDR3 region has the DNA TGTGCCAGCAGCCAACTCGGGACAGCATATGAAGCTTTCTTT.

This sequence joins TRBV7-6 and TRBJ2-7; D remains ambiguous. Germline V CDR1 and CDR2: SGHVS, FNYEAQ. The CDR3 is made up of 14 amino acids. V shed 1 base and J shed 5 bases, with 12 bases lying between them. The CDR3 nucleotides read TGTGCCAGCAGCTTAGGATGGAGAGACCACGAGCAGTACTTC. It codes for CASSLGWRDHEQYF.

The chain couples TRBV4-1 to TRBJ1-5; perhaps TRBD1 as D (5 bases). The germline V and J ends were trimmed by 1 base and 0 bases, with 13 bases remaining between them. The CDR3 consists of 17 residues. The germline V gene encodes CDR1 MGHRA and CDR2 YSYEKL. CDR3 sequence (DNA): TGCGCCAGCAGCCAAGTACTGAGACAGTTTAGCAATCAGCCCCAGCATTTT. Its translation is CASSQVLRQFSNQPQHF.

The CDR3 region is CASGPLLAGGYNEQFF. CDR3 coding DNA: TGTGCTAGTGGACCCCTTCTAGCGGGGGGGTACAATGAGCAGTTCTTC. The gene calls are TRBV12-5 and TRBJ2-1; 12 positions match TRBD2. CDR1 and CDR2 from the germline V gene are LGHNT and FRNRAP. The CDR3 runs to 16 residues. J was trimmed by 4 bases and V by 6 bases; bases with no gene match: 7.

The chain uses TRBV11-2 and TRBJ2-7; TRBD2 is a possible D gene (5 bases). Trimming pared 0 bases from V and 3 bases from J, leaving 15 bases between. In germline, CDR1 is SGHAT, CDR2 FQNNGV. This CDR3 is 16 amino acids long. CDR3 sequence: CASSLDLELGSYEQYF. In DNA form, the CDR3 reads TGTGCCAGCAGCTTAGATCTCGAGTTAGGGAGCTACGAGCAGTACTTC.

The genes are TRBV6-5 and TRBJ1-2; D perhaps matches TRBD1 (6 bases). Trimming took off 10 bases at V and 7 bases at J, with 19 bases between the two ends. The CDR3 is 13 amino acids. CDR1 MNHEY and CDR2 SVGAGI come from the germline V gene. This CDR3 reads CATLTGGGVGYTF. The CDR3 DNA reads TGTGCCACCCTTACGGGGGGCGGGGTTGGCTACACCTTC.

The chain carries TRBV28 and TRBJ2-1; 8 bases map to TRBD1. This CDR3 spans 16 amino acids. The trim removed 6 bases at V and 0 bases at J, leaving 7 bases unmatched. The germline V gene has CDR1 MDHEN and CDR2 SYDVKM. CDR3 protein: CASSYYRGNSYNEQFF. Written as DNA, the CDR3 is TGTGCCAGCAGCTACTACAGGGGGAACTCCTACAATGAGCAGTTCTTC. Variable domain in full (rest from reference TRBV28 and TRBJ2-1): DVKVTQSSRYLVKRTGEKVFLECVQDMDHENMFWYRQDPGLGLRLIYFSYDVKMKEKGDIPEGYSVSREKKERFSLILESASTNQTSMYLCASSYYRGNSYNEQFFGPGTRLTVL.

V is TRBV5-6 and J is TRBJ2-1; weak D call: TRBD1 (5 bases). CDR3 length: 12 residues. CDR1 and CDR2 from the germline V gene are SGHDT and YYEEEE. Deletions cut 1 base from V and 8 bases from J, with 7 bases between. The CDR3 reads CASSLLGDEQFF. The DNA for the CDR3 is TGTGCCAGCAGCTTGTTAGGGGATGAGCAGTTCTTC.

CDR3 amino acids: CASSPGGLAARVFF. For the CDR3, the DNA is TGTGCCAGCAGTCCCGGGGGACTAGCGGCGCGGGTGTTCTTC. This chain connects TRBV6-2 or TRBV6-3 to TRBJ2-1, with TRBD2 matching 11 bases. The CDR3 length is 14 residues. V was pared by 5 bases and J by 15 bases, with 12 bases of the junction left unmatched. Germline V lookup: CDR1 MNHEY, CDR2 SVGEGT.

The V gene is TRBV18, the J gene TRBJ1-5; the D is unclear. The CDR3 contains 18 residues. Germline CDR1 KGHSH, CDR2 LQKENI. Trimming pared 5 bases from V and 2 bases from J, leaving 22 bases between. In DNA, the CDR3 is TGTGCCAGCTCATCAGACCCCCCCGGGAATGTCGGCAATCAGCCCCAGCATTTT. Its translation: CASSSDPPGNVGNQPQHF.

The V gene is TRBV3-1 (or the pseudogene TRBV3-2), the J gene TRBJ2-1, with TRBD2 identical over 16 bases. The CDR3 sequence is 18 residues long. V lost 4 bases and J lost 6; bases outside the gene matches: 9. CDR1 is LGHDT and CDR2 is YNNKEL in the germline V gene (reference sequence). The CDR3 DNA is TGTGCCAGCAGCCGGGGACTAGCGGGGGGGCCTCAAGGCAATGAGCAGTTCTTC. Translation gives CASSRGLAGGPQGNEQFF.

The V and J genes are TRBV5-5 and TRBJ1-4; TRBD1 matches 8 bases. V was pared by 6 bases and J by 7 bases, with 14 bases of the junction left unmatched. This CDR3 spans 16 amino acids. Germline lookup yields CDR1 SGHKS and CDR2 YYEKEE (reference sequence). The CDR3 is CASTDRQGAWGEKLFF. CDR3 DNA sequence: TGTGCCAGCACCGATCGGCAGGGGGCTTGGGGTGAAAAACTGTTTTTT.

The rearrangement links TRBV18 to TRBJ2-5, with 9 bases lining up with TRBD1. CDR1 is KGHSH, CDR2 LQKENI, per germline. Losses at the gene ends were 3 bases for V and 4 bases for J; bases not matched to a gene: 3. This CDR3 has 14 amino acids. CDR3 nucleotide sequence: TGTGCCAGCTCACCCCTGGGACAGGGAGAGACCCAGTACTTC. It encodes CASSPLGQGETQYF.

CDR3 sequence: CASSPRVHHEQYF. DNA for the CDR3: TGTGCCAGCAGCCCCCGGGTCCATCACGAGCAGTACTTC. The chain combines TRBV21-1 with TRBJ2-7; TRBD2, the table's D call, was not compared with the DNA. TRBV21-1 is designated a pseudogene. This CDR3 is 13 amino acids long.